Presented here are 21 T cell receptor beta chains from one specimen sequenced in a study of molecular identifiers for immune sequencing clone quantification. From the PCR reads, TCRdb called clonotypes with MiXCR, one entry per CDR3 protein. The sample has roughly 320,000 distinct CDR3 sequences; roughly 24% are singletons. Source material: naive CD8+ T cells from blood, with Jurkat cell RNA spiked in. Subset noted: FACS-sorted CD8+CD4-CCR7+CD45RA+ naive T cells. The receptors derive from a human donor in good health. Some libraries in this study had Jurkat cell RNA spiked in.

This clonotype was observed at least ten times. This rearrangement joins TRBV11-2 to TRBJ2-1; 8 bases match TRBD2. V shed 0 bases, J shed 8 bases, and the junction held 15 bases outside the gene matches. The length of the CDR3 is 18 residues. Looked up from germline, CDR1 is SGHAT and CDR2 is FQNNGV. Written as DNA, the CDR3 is TGTGCCAGCAGCTTAGATCCGGGGGGGCCGTCTCTCGGTGATGAGCAGTTCTTC. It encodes CASSLDPGGPSLGDEQFF.

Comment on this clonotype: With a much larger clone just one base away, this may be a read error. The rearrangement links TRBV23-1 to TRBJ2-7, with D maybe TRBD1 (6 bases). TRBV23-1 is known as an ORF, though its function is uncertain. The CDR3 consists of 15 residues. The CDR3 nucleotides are TGCGCCAGCAGTCAATCTATAGTCAGGGGATACGGGCAGTACTTC. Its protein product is CASSQSIVRGYGQYF.

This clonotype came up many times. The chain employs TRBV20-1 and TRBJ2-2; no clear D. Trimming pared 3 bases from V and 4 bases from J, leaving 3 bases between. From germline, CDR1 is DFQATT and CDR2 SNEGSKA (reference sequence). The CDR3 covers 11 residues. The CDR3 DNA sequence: TGCAGTGCTAGTTTCACCGGGGAGCTGTTTTTT. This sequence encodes CSASFTGELFF.

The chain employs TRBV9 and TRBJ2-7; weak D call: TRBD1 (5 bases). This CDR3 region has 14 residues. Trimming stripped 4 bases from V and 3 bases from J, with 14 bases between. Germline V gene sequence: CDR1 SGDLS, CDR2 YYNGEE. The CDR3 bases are TGTGCCAGCAGCCCCTGGGCAGGGCTCTACGAGCAGTACTTC. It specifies CASSPWAGLYEQYF.

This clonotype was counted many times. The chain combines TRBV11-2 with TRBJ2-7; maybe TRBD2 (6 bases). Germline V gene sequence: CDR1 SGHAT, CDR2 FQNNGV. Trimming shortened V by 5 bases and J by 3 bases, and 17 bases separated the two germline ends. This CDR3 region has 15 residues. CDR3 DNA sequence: TGTGCCAGCAGCCTTACTAGCCCAGCGGACTACGAGCAGTACTTC. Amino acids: CASSLTSPADYEQYF.

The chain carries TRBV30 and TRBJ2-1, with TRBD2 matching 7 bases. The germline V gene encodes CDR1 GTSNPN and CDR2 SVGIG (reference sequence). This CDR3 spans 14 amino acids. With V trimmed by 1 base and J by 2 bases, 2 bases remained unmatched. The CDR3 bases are TGTGCCTGGAGTGGACTAGCAGCCTACAATGAGCAGTTCTTC. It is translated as CAWSGLAAYNEQFF.

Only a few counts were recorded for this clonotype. The CDR3 here is CASNPGLAGVSTDTQYF. The CDR3, as DNA: TGTGCCAGCAATCCTGGGCTAGCGGGAGTTAGCACAGATACGCAGTATTTT. The chain uses TRBV27 and TRBJ2-3, with 10 bases aligning to TRBD2. Germline values: CDR1 MNHEY, CDR2 SMNVEV (reference sequence). The CDR3 is 17 amino acids. The V gene end was trimmed by 7 bases and the J gene end by 0 bases; junction bases not matched to a gene: 10.

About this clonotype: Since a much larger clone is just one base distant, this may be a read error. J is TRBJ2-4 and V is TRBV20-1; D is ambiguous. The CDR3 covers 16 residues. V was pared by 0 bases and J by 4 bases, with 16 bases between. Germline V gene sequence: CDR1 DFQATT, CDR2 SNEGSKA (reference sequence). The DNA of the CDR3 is TGCAGTGCTAGAGATCTCCGCACTGAGAATAAAAACATTCAGTACTTC. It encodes CSARDLRTENKNIQYF.

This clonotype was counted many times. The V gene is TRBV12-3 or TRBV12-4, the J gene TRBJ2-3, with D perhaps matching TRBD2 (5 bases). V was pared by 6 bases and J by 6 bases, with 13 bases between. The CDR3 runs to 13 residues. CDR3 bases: TGTGCCAGCAGGGCCCTGGGAGCCGATACGCAGTATTTT. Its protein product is CASRALGADTQYF.

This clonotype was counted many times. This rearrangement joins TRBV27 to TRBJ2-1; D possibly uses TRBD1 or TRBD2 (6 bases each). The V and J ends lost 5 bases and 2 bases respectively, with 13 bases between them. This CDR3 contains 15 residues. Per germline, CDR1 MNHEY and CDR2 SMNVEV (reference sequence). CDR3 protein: CASSLSGGPYNEQFF. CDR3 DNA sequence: TGTGCCAGCAGTCTAAGTGGGGGGCCCTACAATGAGCAGTTCTTC.

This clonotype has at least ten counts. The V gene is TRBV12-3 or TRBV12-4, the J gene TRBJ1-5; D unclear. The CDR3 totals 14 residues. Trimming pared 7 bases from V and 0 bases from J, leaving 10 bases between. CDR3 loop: CASTLGYSNQPQHF. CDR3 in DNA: TGTGCCAGCACCTTGGGGTATAGCAATCAGCCCCAGCATTTT.

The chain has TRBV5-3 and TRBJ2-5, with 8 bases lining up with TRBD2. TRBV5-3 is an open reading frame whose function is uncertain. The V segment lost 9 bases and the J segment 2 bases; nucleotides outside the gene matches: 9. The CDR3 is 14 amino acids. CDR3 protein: CAMRGAFIQETQYF. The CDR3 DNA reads TGTGCCATGCGGGGGGCCTTTATTCAAGAGACCCAGTACTTC.

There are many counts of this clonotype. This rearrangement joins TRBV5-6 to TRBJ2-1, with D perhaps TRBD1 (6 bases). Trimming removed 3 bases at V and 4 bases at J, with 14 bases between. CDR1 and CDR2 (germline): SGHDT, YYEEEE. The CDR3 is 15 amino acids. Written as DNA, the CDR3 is TGTGCCAGCAGCTCATACAGGGTATCATACAATGAGCAGTTCTTC. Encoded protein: CASSSYRVSYNEQFF.

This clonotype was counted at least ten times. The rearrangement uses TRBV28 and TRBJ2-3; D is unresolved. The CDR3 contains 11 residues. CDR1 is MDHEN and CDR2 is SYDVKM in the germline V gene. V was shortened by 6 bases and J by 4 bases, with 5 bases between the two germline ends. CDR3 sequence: CASRSADTQYF. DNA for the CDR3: TGTGCCAGCAGGTCTGCAGATACGCAGTATTTT.

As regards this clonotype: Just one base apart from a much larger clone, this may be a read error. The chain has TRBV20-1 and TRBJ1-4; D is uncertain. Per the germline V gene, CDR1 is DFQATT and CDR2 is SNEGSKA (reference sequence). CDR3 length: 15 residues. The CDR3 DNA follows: TGCAGTGCTAGAGATCAAACAGCCCCTAATGAAAAACTGTTATTT. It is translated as CSARDQTAPNEKLLF.

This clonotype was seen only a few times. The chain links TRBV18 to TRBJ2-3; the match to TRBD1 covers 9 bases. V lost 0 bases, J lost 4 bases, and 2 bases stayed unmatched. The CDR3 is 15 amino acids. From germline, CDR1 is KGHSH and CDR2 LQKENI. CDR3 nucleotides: TGTGCCAGCTCACCACCGGGACAGGGATCAGATACGCAGTATTTT. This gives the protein CASSPPGQGSDTQYF.

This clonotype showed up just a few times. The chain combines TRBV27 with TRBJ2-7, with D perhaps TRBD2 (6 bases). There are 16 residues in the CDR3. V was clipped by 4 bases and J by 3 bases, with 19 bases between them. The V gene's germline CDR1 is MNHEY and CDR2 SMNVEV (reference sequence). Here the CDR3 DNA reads TGTGCCAGCAGTTCTCGAGGAGGGGAGGTTCTCTACGAGCAGTACTTC. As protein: CASSSRGGEVLYEQYF.

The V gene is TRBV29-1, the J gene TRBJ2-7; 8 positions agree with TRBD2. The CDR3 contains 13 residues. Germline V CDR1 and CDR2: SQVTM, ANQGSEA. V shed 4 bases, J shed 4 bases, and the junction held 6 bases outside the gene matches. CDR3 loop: CSVVGTSLYEQYF. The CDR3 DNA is TGCAGCGTTGTCGGGACTAGTCTGTACGAGCAGTACTTC.

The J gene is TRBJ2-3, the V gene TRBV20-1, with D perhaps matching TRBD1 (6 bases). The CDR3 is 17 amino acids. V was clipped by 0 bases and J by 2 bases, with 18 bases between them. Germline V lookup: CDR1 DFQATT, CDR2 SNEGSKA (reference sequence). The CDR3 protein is CSARELGARPDTDTQYF. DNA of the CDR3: TGCAGTGCTAGAGAGTTGGGGGCCAGACCCGACACAGATACGCAGTATTTT.

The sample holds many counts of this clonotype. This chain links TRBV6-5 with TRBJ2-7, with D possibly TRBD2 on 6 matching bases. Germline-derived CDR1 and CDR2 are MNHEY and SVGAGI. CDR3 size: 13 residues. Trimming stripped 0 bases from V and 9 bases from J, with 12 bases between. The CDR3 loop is CASSYSEGQWQYF. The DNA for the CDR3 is TGTGCCAGCAGTTACTCGGAGGGGCAGTGGCAGTACTTC.

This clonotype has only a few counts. CDR3 sequence: CASSYSPSGRDYEQYF. As DNA, the CDR3 is TGTGCCAGCAGTTACTCACCTAGCGGGAGGGACTACGAGCAGTACTTC. This chain joins TRBV6-5 and TRBJ2-7; 12 bases match TRBD2. The CDR3 loop spans 16 amino acids. From germline, CDR1 is MNHEY and CDR2 SVGAGI. With V trimmed by 0 bases and J by 3 bases, 3 bases remained unmatched.